This T cell receptor (beta chain) was sequenced in a study of cytomegalovirus exposure and HLA in healthy donors. On this clone: Its antigen is as yet unknown.

V gave up 6 bases and J gave up 3 bases, with 15 bases separating them. The CDR3 runs to 14 residues. The study ran its PCR with 60 Vbeta and 13 Jbeta primers. TCRdb's copy holds only in-frame clones and misses some; the assay was immunoSEQ multiplex PCR. Of about 130,000 clones listed, just under 75% are singletons. Overall study results and limits: TCR beta V segments were, for the most part, productive about 87% or about 30% of the time in an earlier analysis.

The TCR was taken from a man aged 40-49 years in good health and CMV-seropositive. Source material: PBMCs. V gene TRBV23-1 combines with J gene TRBJ2-7; the D is unclear. TRBV23-1 belongs to the ORF category, with a function that is uncertain. CDR3 sequence reads: CASRFFGKHYEQYF. The CDR3 DNA is TGCGCCAGCAGATTCTTTGGCAAACACTACGAGCAGTACTTC.